Presented here are 10 T cell receptor beta chains from one specimen sequenced in a study of blood T cell repertoires in COVID-19. The protocol was immunoSEQ multiplex PCR, while the TCRdb copy is restricted to in-frame clones and leaves out a portion. The sample yields approximately 280,000 clones, 75% to 90% seen once. The sample comprised peripheral blood. These receptor sequences come from a middle-aged man with acute or convalescent COVID-19.

The chain carries TRBV12-5 and TRBJ2-3; TRBD2 is a possible D gene (6 bases). CDR1 LGHNT and CDR2 FRNRAP come from the germline V gene. This CDR3 spans 15 amino acids. Trimming stripped 0 bases from V and 2 bases from J, with 9 bases between. CDR3 loop: CASGLVGGYTDTQYF. For the CDR3, the DNA is TGTGCTAGTGGTTTGGTCGGGGGATACACAGATACGCAGTATTTT.

This chain uses TRBV6-1 with TRBJ2-1, with unresolved D. This CDR3 has 15 residues. The germline CDR1 and CDR2 sequences are MNHNS and SASEGT. V lost 1 base, J lost 0 bases, and 7 bases lay in between. DNA for the CDR3: TGTGCCAGCAGTGAAGGAACAGTCTCCTACAATGAGCAGTTCTTC. Amino acid sequence: CASSEGTVSYNEQFF.

The gene calls are TRBV15 and TRBJ2-1; 7 positions match TRBD2. There are 16 residues in the CDR3. CDR1 LNHNV and CDR2 YYDKDF come from the germline V gene (reference sequence). Losses at the gene ends were 4 bases for V and 1 base for J; bases not matched to a gene: 7. This chain's CDR3 is CATSTKSGKSYNEQFF. The CDR3 DNA follows: TGTGCCACCAGCACGAAGAGCGGGAAATCCTACAATGAGCAGTTCTTC.

V is TRBV5-1 and J is TRBJ1-2; D unresolved. Trimming cost V 0 bases and J 10 bases, with 16 bases left between them. CDR1 is SGHRS and CDR2 is YFSETQ in the germline V gene. The CDR3 sequence is 14 residues long. CDR3: CASSLGGSALDYTF. The CDR3 nucleotides read TGCGCCAGCAGCTTGGGAGGATCCGCCCTAGACTACACCTTC.

V usage is TRBV30 and J usage is TRBJ2-4; TRBD1 matches 7 bases. The CDR3 loop spans 11 amino acids. Germline CDR1 and CDR2: GTSNPN and SVGIG (reference sequence). The V gene end was trimmed by 0 bases and the J gene end by 15 bases; junction bases not matched to a gene: 5. CDR3 nucleotides: TGTGCCTGGAGTGTTGGGGACAGAGGGTACTTC. Translating it yields CAWSVGDRGYF.

The chain joins TRBV18 to TRBJ2-3; no clear D. Germline CDR1 is KGHSH and CDR2 is LQKENI. V dropped 2 bases and J dropped 5 bases, with 11 bases sitting between them. This CDR3 is built from 14 residues. In nucleotides, the CDR3 is TGTGCCAGCTCACCAGAAACCTCGGGAGATACGCAGTATTTT. It encodes CASSPETSGDTQYF.

The CDR3 loop reads CASSAEQGDEQYF. The CDR3 bases are TGTGCCAGCAGCGCAGAACAGGGGGACGAGCAGTACTTC. The rearrangement links TRBV9 to TRBJ2-7, with 8 bases fitting TRBD1. Unmatched junction bases numbered 4, after V lost 3 bases and J lost 5 bases. The germline gives CDR1 SGDLS, CDR2 YYNGEE. The CDR3 loop spans 13 amino acids.

The chain carries TRBV11-2 and TRBJ2-2; possible D gene TRBD2, 7 bases. The CDR3 has 16 residues. Trimming took off 5 bases at V and 0 bases at J, with 13 bases between the two ends. Looked up from germline, CDR1 is SGHAT and CDR2 is FQNNGV. In DNA, the CDR3 is TGTGCCAGCAGCCCTCGGGGGGCCACGAACACCGGGGAGCTGTTTTTT. It codes for CASSPRGATNTGELFF.

The chain links TRBV6-1 to TRBJ1-6, with 11 bases aligning to TRBD1. V gave up 4 bases and J gave up 0 bases; unmatched junction bases: 2. CDR3 length equals 17 residues. From germline, CDR1 is MNHNS and CDR2 SASEGT. CDR3 bases: TGTGCCAGCAGTGTCGGGACAGGGGGCTCCTATAATTCACCCCTCCACTTT. This gives the protein CASSVGTGGSYNSPLHF.

The chain recombines TRBV9 with TRBJ1-6; possibly TRBD1 for D (6 bases). The CDR3 is made up of 13 amino acids. Trimming took 3 bases from V and 9 from J, leaving 10 bases between them. Germline values: CDR1 SGDLS, CDR2 YYNGEE. The CDR3 bases are TGTGCCAGCAGCGCCACAGGGATTTCACCCCTCCACTTT. Translated: CASSATGISPLHF.